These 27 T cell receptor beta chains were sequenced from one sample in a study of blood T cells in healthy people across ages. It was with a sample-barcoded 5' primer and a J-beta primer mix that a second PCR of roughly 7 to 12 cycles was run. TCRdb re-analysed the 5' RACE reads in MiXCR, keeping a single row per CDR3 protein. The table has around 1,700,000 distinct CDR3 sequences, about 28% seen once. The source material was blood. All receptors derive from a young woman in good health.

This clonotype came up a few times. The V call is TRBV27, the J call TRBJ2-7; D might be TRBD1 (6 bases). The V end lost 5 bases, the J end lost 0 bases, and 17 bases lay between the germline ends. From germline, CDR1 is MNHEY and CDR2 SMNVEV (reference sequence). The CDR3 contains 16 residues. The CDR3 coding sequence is TGTGCCAGCAGTCCTGGGGACACGACTAACTCCTACGAGCAGTACTTC. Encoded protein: CASSPGDTTNSYEQYF.

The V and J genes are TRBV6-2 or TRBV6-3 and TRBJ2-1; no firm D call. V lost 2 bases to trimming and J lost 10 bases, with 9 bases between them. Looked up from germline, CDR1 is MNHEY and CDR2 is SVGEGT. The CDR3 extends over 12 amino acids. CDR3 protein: CASSYGVREQFF. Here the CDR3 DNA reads TGTGCCAGCAGTTACGGGGTGAGGGAGCAGTTCTTC.

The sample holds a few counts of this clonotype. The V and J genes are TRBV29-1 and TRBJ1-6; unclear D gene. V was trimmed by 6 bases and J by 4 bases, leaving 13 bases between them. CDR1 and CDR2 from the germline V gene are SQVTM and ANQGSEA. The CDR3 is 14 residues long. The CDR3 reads CSVCEGDYNSPLHF. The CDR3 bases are TGCAGCGTATGCGAGGGAGATTATAATTCACCCCTCCACTTT. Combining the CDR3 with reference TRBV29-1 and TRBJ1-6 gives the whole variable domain SAVISQKPSRDICQRGTSLTIQCQVDSQVTMMFWYRQQPGQSLTLIATANQGSEATYESGFVIDKFPISRPNLTFSTLTVSNMSPEDSSIYLCSVCEGDYNSPLHFGNGTRLTVT.

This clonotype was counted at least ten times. The CDR3 region is CASSSSGMYQETQYF. The CDR3 DNA follows: TGTGCCAGCAGTTCAAGCGGGATGTACCAAGAGACCCAGTACTTC. This chain joins TRBV28 and TRBJ2-5, with TRBD2 identical over 7 bases. The germline gives CDR1 MDHEN, CDR2 SYDVKM. V dropped 4 bases and J dropped 0; count of bases not matched to a gene: 5. CDR3 size: 15 residues.

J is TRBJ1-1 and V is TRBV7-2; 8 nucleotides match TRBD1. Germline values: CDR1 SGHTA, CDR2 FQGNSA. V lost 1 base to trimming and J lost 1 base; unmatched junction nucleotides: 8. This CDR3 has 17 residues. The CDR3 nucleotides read TGTGCCAGCAGCTTAGGACCAGGCAGGGGGCAGAACACTGAAGCTTTCTTT. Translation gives CASSLGPGRGQNTEAFF.

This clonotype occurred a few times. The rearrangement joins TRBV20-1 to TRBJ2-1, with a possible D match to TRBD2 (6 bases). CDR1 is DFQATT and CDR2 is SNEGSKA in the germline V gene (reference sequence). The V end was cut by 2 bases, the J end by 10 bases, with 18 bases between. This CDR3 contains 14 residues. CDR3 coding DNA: TGCAGTGCTAGATTGCGGGGACGCCTGCCAGAGCAGTTCTTC. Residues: CSARLRGRLPEQFF.

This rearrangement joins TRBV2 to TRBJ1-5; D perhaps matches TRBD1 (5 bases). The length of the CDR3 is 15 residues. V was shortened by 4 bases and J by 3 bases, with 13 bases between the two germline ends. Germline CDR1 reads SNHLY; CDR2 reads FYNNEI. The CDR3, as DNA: TGTGCCAGCAGTGGAGAGGGGAGTCACAATCAGCCCCAGCATTTT. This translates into CASSGEGSHNQPQHF.

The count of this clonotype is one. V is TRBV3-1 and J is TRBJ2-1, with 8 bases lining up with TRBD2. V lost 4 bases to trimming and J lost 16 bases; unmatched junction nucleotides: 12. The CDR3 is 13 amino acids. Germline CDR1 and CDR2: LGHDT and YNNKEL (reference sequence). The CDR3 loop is CASSLTGGGSIFF. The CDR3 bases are TGTGCCAGCAGCCTCACCGGGGGGGGATCAATCTTCTTC.

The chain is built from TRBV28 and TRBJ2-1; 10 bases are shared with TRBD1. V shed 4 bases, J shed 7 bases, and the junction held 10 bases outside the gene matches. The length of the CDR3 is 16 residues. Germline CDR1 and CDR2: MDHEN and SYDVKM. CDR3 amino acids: CASSSARGQGWNEQFF. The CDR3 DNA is TGTGCCAGCAGTTCTGCCCGGGGACAGGGGTGGAATGAGCAGTTCTTC.

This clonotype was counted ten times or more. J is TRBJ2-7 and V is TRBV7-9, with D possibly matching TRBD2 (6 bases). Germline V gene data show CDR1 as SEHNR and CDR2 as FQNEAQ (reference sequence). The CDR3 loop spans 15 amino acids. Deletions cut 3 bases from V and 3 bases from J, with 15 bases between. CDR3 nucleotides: TGTGCCAGCAGCTTTACGACTAGTTCACTCTACGAGCAGTACTTC. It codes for CASSFTTSSLYEQYF. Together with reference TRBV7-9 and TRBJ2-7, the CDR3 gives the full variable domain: DTGVSQNPRHKITKRGQNVTFRCDPISEHNRLYWYRQTLGQGPEFLTYFQNEAQLEKSRLLSDRFSAERPKGSFSTLEIQRTEQGDSAMYLCASSFTTSSLYEQYFGPGTRLTVT.

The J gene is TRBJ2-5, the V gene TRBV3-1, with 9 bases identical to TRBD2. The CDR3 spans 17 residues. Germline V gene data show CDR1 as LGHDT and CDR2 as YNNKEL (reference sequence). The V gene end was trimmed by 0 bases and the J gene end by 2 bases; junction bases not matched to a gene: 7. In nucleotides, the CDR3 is TGTGCCAGCAGCCAAGATGTGGTAGCGGGGGCGCAAGAGACCCAGTACTTC. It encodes CASSQDVVAGAQETQYF.

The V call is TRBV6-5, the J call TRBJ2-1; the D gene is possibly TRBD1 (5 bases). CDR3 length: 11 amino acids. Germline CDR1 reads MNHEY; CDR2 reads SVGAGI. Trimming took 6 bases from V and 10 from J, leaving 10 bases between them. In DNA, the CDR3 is TGTGCCAGCAGAACCGACAGAGAGCAGTTCTTC. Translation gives CASRTDREQFF.

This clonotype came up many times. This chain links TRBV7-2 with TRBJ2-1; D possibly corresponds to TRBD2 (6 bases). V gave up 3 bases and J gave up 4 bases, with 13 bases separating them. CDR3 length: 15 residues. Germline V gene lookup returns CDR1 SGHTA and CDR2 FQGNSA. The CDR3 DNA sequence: TGTGCCAGCAGCTTCATTAGCGGATCGTACAATGAGCAGTTCTTC. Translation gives CASSFISGSYNEQFF.

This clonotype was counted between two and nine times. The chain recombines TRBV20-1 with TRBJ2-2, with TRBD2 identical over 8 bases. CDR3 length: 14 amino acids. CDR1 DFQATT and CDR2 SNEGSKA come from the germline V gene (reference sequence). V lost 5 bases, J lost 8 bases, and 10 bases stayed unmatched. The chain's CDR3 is CSAADGGRKGELFF. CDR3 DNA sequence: TGCAGTGCTGCTGATGGCGGGAGGAAGGGGGAGCTGTTTTTT.

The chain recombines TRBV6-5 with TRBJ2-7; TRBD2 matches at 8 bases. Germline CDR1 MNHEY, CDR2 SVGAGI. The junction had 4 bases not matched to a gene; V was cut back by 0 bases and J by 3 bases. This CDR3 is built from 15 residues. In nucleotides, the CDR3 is TGTGCCAGCAGTTACTCGACTAGCGTCAACTACGAGCAGTACTTC. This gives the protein CASSYSTSVNYEQYF.

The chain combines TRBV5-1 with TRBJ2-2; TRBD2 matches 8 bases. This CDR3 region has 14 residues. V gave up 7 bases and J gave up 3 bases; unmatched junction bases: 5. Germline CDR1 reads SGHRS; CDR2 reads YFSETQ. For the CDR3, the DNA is TGCGCCAGCGCGCGGGGGGATTACACCGGGGAGCTGTTTTTT. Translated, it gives CASARGDYTGELFF.

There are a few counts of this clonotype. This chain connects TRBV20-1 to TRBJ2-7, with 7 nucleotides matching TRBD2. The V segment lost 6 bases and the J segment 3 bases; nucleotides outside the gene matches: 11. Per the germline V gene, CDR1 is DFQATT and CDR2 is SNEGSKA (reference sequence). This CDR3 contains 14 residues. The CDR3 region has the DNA TGCAGTGCCCCTGGTCCTAGCGGAAACTACGAGCAGTACTTC. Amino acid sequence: CSAPGPSGNYEQYF.

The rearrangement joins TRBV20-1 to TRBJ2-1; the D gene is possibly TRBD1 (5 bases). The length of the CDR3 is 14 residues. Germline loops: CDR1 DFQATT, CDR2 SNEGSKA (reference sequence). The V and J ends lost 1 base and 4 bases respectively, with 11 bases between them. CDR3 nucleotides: TGCAGTGCTAGAGGGGGCCTTATTTACAATGAGCAGTTCTTC. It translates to CSARGGLIYNEQFF.

CDR3 bases: TGCAGTGCTAGAGCTTGGGCTAGCAACAATGAGCAGTTCTTC. Translated, it gives CSARAWASNNEQFF. The V gene is TRBV20-1, the J gene TRBJ2-1, with D tentatively TRBD2 (5 bases). From germline, CDR1 is DFQATT and CDR2 SNEGSKA (reference sequence). This CDR3 comprises 14 residues. The germline V and J ends were trimmed by 1 base and 5 bases, with 12 bases remaining between them.

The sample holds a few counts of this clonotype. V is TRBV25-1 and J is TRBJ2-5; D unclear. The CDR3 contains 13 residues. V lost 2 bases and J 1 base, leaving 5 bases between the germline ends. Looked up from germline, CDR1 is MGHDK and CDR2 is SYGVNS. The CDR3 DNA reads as TGTGCCAGCAGTGAACATTCCCAAGAGACCCAGTACTTC. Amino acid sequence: CASSEHSQETQYF.

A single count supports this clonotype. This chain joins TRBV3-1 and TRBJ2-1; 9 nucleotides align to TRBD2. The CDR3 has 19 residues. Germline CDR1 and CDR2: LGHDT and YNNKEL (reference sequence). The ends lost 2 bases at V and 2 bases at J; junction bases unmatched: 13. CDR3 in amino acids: CASSQKVRVSGGAYNEQFF. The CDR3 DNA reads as TGTGCCAGCAGCCAAAAGGTGCGGGTTAGCGGGGGCGCCTACAATGAGCAGTTCTTC.

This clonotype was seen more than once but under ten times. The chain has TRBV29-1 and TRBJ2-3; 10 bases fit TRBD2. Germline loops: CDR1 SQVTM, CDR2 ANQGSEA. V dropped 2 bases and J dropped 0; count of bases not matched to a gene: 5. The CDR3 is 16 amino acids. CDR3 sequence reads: CSVELAGDTSTDTQYF. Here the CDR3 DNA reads TGCAGCGTTGAACTAGCGGGGGATACTAGCACAGATACGCAGTATTTT.

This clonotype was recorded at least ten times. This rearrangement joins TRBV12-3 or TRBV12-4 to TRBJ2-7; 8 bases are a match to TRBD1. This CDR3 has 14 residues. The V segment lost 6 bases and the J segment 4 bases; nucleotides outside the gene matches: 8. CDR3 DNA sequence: TGTGCCAGCAGCCGACGGACAGGGAGTTACGAGCAGTACTTC. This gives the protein CASSRRTGSYEQYF.

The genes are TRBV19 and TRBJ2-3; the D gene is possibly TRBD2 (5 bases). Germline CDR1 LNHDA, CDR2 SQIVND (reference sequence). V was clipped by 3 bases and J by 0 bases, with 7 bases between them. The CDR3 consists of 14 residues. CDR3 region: CASSIPGSTDTQYF. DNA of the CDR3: TGTGCCAGTAGTATTCCGGGAAGCACAGATACGCAGTATTTT.

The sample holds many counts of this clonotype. The CDR3 DNA follows: TGTGCCAGCAGCTCAGGACTAGCGGGAGGTCGCTACGAGCAGTACTTC. Its protein product is CASSSGLAGGRYEQYF. The rearrangement joins TRBV12-3 or TRBV12-4 to TRBJ2-7; 14 bases line up with TRBD2. The V and J ends lost 6 bases and 3 bases, in that order; junction bases with no gene match: 7. There are 16 residues in the CDR3.

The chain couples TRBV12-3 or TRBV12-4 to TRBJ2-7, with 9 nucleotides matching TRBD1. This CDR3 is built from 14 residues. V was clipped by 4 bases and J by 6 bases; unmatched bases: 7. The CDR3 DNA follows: TGTGCCAGCAGTTGGGACAGGGTAACGGCCGAGCAGTACTTC. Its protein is CASSWDRVTAEQYF.

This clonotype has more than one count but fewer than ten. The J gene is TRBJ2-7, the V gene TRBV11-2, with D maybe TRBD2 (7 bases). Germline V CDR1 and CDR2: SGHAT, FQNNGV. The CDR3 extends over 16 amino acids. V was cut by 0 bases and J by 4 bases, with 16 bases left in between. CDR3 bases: TGTGCCAGCAGCTTAGATCGTTGGGGGGGCCTTTACGAGCAGTACTTC. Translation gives CASSLDRWGGLYEQYF.